Listed below are T cell receptor beta chains from one sample, sequenced in a study of beta chain features in type 1 diabetes. Generated by immunoSEQ multiplex PCR, the TCRdb table keeps only in-frame clones and is missing some. This sample has some 100,000 clones; 30% to 40% occur once, and the top ten carry roughly 0.059%. Source material: stem cell memory CD4+ T cells from blood. The receptors were sampled from a woman aged 18-29 years in good health. CDR3s include the opening cysteine and the closing phenylalanine or tryptophan. The D gene is left open where the match is weak. Only part of the rows carry a size: once, few, many, or a class if the clone is expanded.

>TRBJ2-5|few|TRBD1|TRBV29-1
TGCAGCGTTGAACCAACAGGGGGAGAGACCCAGTACTTC
CSVEPTGGETQYF
>TRBJ1-2|.|.|TRBV30
TGTGCCTGCCACAGGTCCTATGGCTACACCTTC
CACHRSYGYTF
>TRBJ2-7|few|TRBD2|TRBV18
TGTGCCAGCTCACCCTGGACTAGCGGGAGGGTTAACGAGCAGTACTTC
CASSPWTSGRVNEQYF
>TRBJ2-7|.|TRBD2|TRBV6-6
TGTGCCAGCAGACCGAGCGGGACCCACTACGAGCAGTACTTC
CASRPSGTHYEQYF
>TRBJ2-1|few|TRBD1|TRBV11-1
TGTGCCAGCAACAAATTGACAGGGGCCAATGAGCAGTTCTTC
CASNKLTGANEQFF
>TRBJ2-7|few|TRBD1|TRBV28
TGTGCCAGCAGCCTCTGGGGGACAGGGGATTACGAGCAGTACTTC
CASSLWGTGDYEQYF
>TRBJ2-2|once|TRBD1|TRBV5-4
TGTGCCAGCAGCCGCGGACAGGGGGCGATCGGGGAGCTGTTTTTT
CASSRGQGAIGELFF
>TRBJ1-4|few|.|TRBV7-9
TGTGCCAGCAGCCCCCAGGTCGGATTCAGAACTAATGAAAAACTGTTTTTT
CASSPQVGFRTNEKLFF
>TRBJ2-3|few|.|TRBV5-1
TGCGCCAGCACCCTACTAGATACGCAGTATTTT
CASTLLDTQYF
>TRBJ2-7|few|.|TRBV11-2
TGTGCCAGCAGCCTAACCGCTTACGAGCAGTACTTC
CASSLTAYEQYF
>TRBJ1-2|few|.|TRBV23-1
TGCGCCAGCCTCAACCGGGGCTATGGCTACACCTTC
CASLNRGYGYTF